This TCR beta chain was found in a study of T-cell memory formation after mild COVID-19. This clonotype was seen more than once but under ten times. From the 5' RACE reads, TCRdb called clonotypes with MiXCR, one entry per CDR3 protein. The repertoire consists of some 450,000 distinct CDR3 sequences, with approximately 19% occurring once and the leading ten covering 20% to 25%. The CDR3 runs 12 residues. V lost 2 bases and J lost 11; bases outside the gene matches: 6. Germline CDR1 and CDR2: SGHDT and YYEEEE. The chain combines TRBV5-6 with TRBJ2-5; 7 nucleotides match TRBD1. The TCR comes from a man between 18 and 29 years old who had mild COVID-19 (a few samples of this study predate the infection). Cell type and time point are not known. The sample taken for sequencing was PBMCs or a T cell subset sorted from them (not recorded which). Written as DNA, the CDR3 is TGTGCCAGCAGCTTCGACAGGGTAACTCAGTACTTC. As protein: CASSFDRVTQYF.